These 17 T cell receptor beta chains were all obtained from the same sample, sequenced in a study of identical twins. TCRdb reprocessed the 5' RACE reads via MiXCR and lists one record per CDR3 protein. This repertoire shows around 1.7 million distinct CDR3 sequences, under 35% found once; its top ten account for more than 0.25%. Sequenced: cord blood. The receptors come from a newborn girl in good health.

This clonotype was observed a few times. The CDR3 coding sequence is TGTGCCAGCAGTGACGCCACCAACTATGGCTACACCTTC. Translated: CASSDATNYGYTF. The chain is built from TRBV6-1 and TRBJ1-2; D is unresolved. This CDR3 has 13 amino acids. Germline CDR1 MNHNS, CDR2 SASEGT. V shed 3 bases and J shed 2 bases, with 7 bases lying between them.

This clonotype was detected a few times. This chain uses TRBV20-1 with TRBJ2-4, with 9 bases fitting TRBD1. The J call is uncertain, as TRBJ2-7 better fits the DNA end. The CDR3 sequence is 14 residues long. Germline V CDR1 and CDR2: DFQATT, SNEGSKA (reference sequence). CDR3 bases: TGCAGTGCCTCGACAGGGGGAGTGGCCTACGAGCAGTACTTC. Its protein product is CSASTGGVAYEQYF.

In regard to this clonotype: The junction differs from germline at one of its ends, possibly a read error. The gene calls are TRBV20-1 and TRBJ1-5, with D unclear. Germline values: CDR1 DFQATT, CDR2 SNEGSKA (reference sequence). The CDR3 extends over 15 amino acids. CDR3 sequence reads: CSAKVAPPGHQPQHF. Written as DNA, the CDR3 is TGCAGCGCTAAAGTCGCGCCTCCTGGGCATCAGCCCCAGCATTTT.

This clonotype was observed a few times. The V and J genes are TRBV28 and TRBJ1-2, with D uncertain. Between the trimmed V and J ends, which lost 0 bases and 7 bases, there was a span of 6 bases. Germline values: CDR1 MDHEN, CDR2 SYDVKM. The CDR3 contains 12 residues. CDR3 coding DNA: TGTGCCAGCAGTTTATGGAATTTTGGCTACACCTTC. This translates into CASSLWNFGYTF.

The chain joins TRBV20-1 to TRBJ1-2; D is unresolved. Per germline, CDR1 DFQATT and CDR2 SNEGSKA (reference sequence). The CDR3 consists of 11 residues. The V and J ends lost 6 bases and 8 bases respectively, with 13 bases between them. This CDR3 is CSADRADGYTF. The CDR3 region has the DNA TGCAGTGCCGACCGGGCAGACGGCTACACCTTC.

This clonotype was found a few times. The chain joins TRBV20-1 to TRBJ2-7; D unresolved. Trimming took off 6 bases at V and 4 bases at J, with 22 bases between the two ends. The CDR3 sequence is 15 residues long. CDR1 and CDR2 (germline): DFQATT, SNEGSKA (reference sequence). CDR3: CSAPPSPASRYEQYF. In nucleotides, the CDR3 is TGCAGTGCCCCCCCGAGCCCAGCTTCAAGGTACGAGCAGTACTTC.

V is TRBV7-2 and J is TRBJ2-4; 7 positions match TRBD2. The germline V gene encodes CDR1 SGHTA and CDR2 FQGNSA. The CDR3 is 13 residues long. The V segment lost 5 bases and the J segment 13 bases; nucleotides outside the gene matches: 11. Written as DNA, the CDR3 is TGTGCCAGCAGCAGAGAAAGTGGGAGGGACCAGTACTTC. Encoded protein: CASSRESGRDQYF.

Regarding this clonotype: This may stem from a read error, because a much larger clone lies one nucleotide away. This rearrangement joins TRBV10-3 to TRBJ1-2, with D possibly TRBD1 on 5 matching bases. The CDR3 length is 16 residues. Per germline, CDR1 ENHRY and CDR2 SYGVKD. The CDR3 bases are TGTGCCACCAGTGAGTCGACGACAGAACCCAACTATGGCTACACCTTC. Amino acid sequence: CATSESTTEPNYGYTF.

J is TRBJ2-1 and V is TRBV6-5, with D possibly matching TRBD2 (5 bases). V lost 2 bases and J 4 bases, leaving 12 bases between the germline ends. CDR3 size: 15 residues. Germline CDR1 reads MNHEY; CDR2 reads SVGAGI. DNA for the CDR3: TGTGCCAGCAGTTACGCGGCAGCGGAGTACAATGAGCAGTTCTTC. It translates to CASSYAAAEYNEQFF.

This clonotype was counted only a few times. The rearrangement links TRBV5-6 to TRBJ2-3; D may be TRBD2 (5 bases). The germline V and J ends were trimmed by 2 bases and 0 bases, with 10 bases remaining between them. This CDR3 has 15 amino acids. Germline CDR1 and CDR2: SGHDT and YYEEEE. DNA of the CDR3: TGTGCCAGCAGCTTTGACGGGGAAAGCACAGATACGCAGTATTTT. Its protein product is CASSFDGESTDTQYF.

The gene calls are TRBV5-5 and TRBJ2-1; D is unclear. With the DNA end fitting TRBJ2-7 better, the J assignment may be wrong. Looked up from germline, CDR1 is SGHKS and CDR2 is YYEKEE (reference sequence). The CDR3 sequence is 14 residues long. The DNA for the CDR3 is TGTGCCAGCAGCTTTAGGTCCCCCTACAATGAGCAGTACTTC. This translates into CASSFRSPYNEQYF.

This sequence joins TRBV20-1 and TRBJ2-5; TRBD2 agrees at 7 bases. CDR1 is DFQATT, CDR2 SNEGSKA, per germline (reference sequence). The J segment lost 3 bases and the V segment lost 8 bases, leaving 6 bases of the junction unmatched. There are 12 residues in the CDR3. The CDR3 DNA reads TGCAGTCCGAGAGCGGGAAAAGAGACCCAGTACTTC. Translated: CSPRAGKETQYF.

This clonotype was observed many times. The chain has TRBV20-1 and TRBJ2-1; D unresolved. Trimming cost V 3 bases and J 5 bases, with 5 bases left between them. This CDR3 has 11 amino acids. In germline, CDR1 is DFQATT, CDR2 SNEGSKA (reference sequence). The CDR3 here is CSARVHNEQFF. The DNA of the CDR3 is TGCAGTGCTAGGGTGCACAATGAGCAGTTCTTC.

The chain employs TRBV12-3 or TRBV12-4 and TRBJ1-1, with a tentative D call TRBD1 (6 bases). Trimming pared 4 bases from V and 8 bases from J, leaving 14 bases between. The CDR3 extends over 13 amino acids. The CDR3 bases are TGTGCCAGCAGTTACCTGGACAGCAACGAAGCTTTCTTT. Amino acids: CASSYLDSNEAFF.

As regards this clonotype: Being one base from a much bigger clone, this may be a read error. The rearrangement joins TRBV18 to TRBJ2-1; the match to TRBD2 covers 8 bases. Gene TRBJ2-7 matches the end of the DNA better, so the J call may be wrong. This CDR3 is built from 17 residues. Germline lookup yields CDR1 KGHSH and CDR2 LQKENI. The CDR3 reads CASSPRVGRGTYNEQYF. CDR3 nucleotide sequence: TGTGCCAGCTCACCAAGGGTCGGGAGGGGAACCTACAATGAGCAGTACTTC.

The chain recombines TRBV20-1 with TRBJ1-2; D may be TRBD1 (6 bases). Germline CDR1 DFQATT, CDR2 SNEGSKA (reference sequence). Trimming stripped 0 bases from V and 5 bases from J, with 19 bases between. The CDR3 has 16 residues. Here the CDR3 reads CSAREGGRIRSYGYTF. DNA of the CDR3: TGCAGTGCTAGAGAAGGGGGACGGATCCGATCTTATGGCTACACCTTC.

There are a few counts of this clonotype. The V gene is TRBV29-1, the J gene TRBJ2-3, with 7 bases aligning to TRBD2. The CDR3 has 18 residues. Germline values: CDR1 SQVTM, CDR2 ANQGSEA. The ends lost 4 bases at V and 0 bases at J; junction bases unmatched: 16. In DNA form, the CDR3 reads TGCAGCGTTGCTACAGCGGGACTCGTCTCAACTAGCACAGATACGCAGTATTTT. Encoded protein: CSVATAGLVSTSTDTQYF.